The clone carrying this T cell receptor (beta chain) has a single count. The data stem from a study of sequential checkpoint blockade in melanoma. Study information: Patients were randomized 1:1 to nivolumab-then-ipilimumab or ipilimumab-then-nivolumab first-line. After both sequences, patients received maintenance nivolumab.

TCRdb keeps only in-frame clones here, not all; method: immunoSEQ multiplex PCR. Of about 12,000 clones listed, over 75% were seen once; the top ten hold 7.5%. With 0 bases removed from V and 0 bases from J, the gap between germline ends came to 9 bases. CDR3 size: 16 residues. Germline V gene sequence: CDR1 MNHEY, CDR2 SMNVEV (reference sequence). Treatment defined: randomized to nivolumab then ipilimumab (arm A) or the reverse (arm B). Patients had received no earlier DNA-damaging chemotherapy. Sorted cells were live CD3+CD8+, lacking CD19 and CD56, from PBMCs. The rearrangement joins TRBV27 to TRBJ1-5; D uncertain. The TCR comes from a human donor with melanoma. Source: CD8+ T cells sorted from blood (inferred from file names), taken from a patient given nivolumab and ipilimumab in sequence. The CDR3 sequence is CASSLSAGISNQPQHF. The CDR3 DNA sequence: TGTGCCAGCAGTTTATCGGCGGGGATTAGCAATCAGCCCCAGCATTTT.